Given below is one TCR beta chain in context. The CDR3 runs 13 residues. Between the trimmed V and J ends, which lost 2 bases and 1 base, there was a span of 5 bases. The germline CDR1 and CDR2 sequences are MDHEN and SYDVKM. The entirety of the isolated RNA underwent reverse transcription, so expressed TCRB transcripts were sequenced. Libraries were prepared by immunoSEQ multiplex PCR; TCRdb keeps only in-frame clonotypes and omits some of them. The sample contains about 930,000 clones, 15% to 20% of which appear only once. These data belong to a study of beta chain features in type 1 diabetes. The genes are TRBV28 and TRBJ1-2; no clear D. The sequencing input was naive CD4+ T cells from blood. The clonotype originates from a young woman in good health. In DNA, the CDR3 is TGTGCCAGCAGTTTAGACTTTAACTATGGCTACACCTTC. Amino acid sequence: CASSLDFNYGYTF.